The 12 T cell receptor beta chains reported below all come from one sample, sequenced in a study of T cells in Graves' hyperthyroidism and ophthalmopathy. It was RNA transcripts that yielded the amplified TCR beta CDR3 regions. The study used the HTBI primer set for a first-round RT-PCR of the TCR CDR3. TCRdb used MiXCR to reprocess the multiplex PCR reads, holding one entry per CDR3 protein. The table records around 350,000 distinct CDR3 sequences, about 19% of them present only once. The sequenced sample was blood. All receptors come from a woman under 30 with Graves' hyperthyroidism.

This clonotype was counted many times. The chain couples TRBV5-1 to TRBJ1-1; D remains ambiguous. The CDR3 covers 14 residues. In germline, CDR1 is SGHRS, CDR2 YFSETQ. The V and J ends lost 4 bases and 0 bases respectively, with 10 bases between them. The CDR3 sequence is CASSVTVMNTEAFF. The CDR3 nucleotides read TGCGCCAGCAGCGTCACAGTTATGAACACTGAAGCTTTCTTT.

The table lists this clonotype with a count of one. V usage is TRBV12-3 or TRBV12-4 and J usage is TRBJ1-1, with TRBD1 as a possible D gene (5 bases). CDR3 size: 15 residues. V was clipped by 0 bases and J by 4 bases, with 12 bases between them. The CDR3 DNA sequence: TGTGCCAGCAGTTTAGCGCTAGGAGGGGCCACTGAAGCTTTCTTT. Translation gives CASSLALGGATEAFF.

There are a few counts of this clonotype. This chain links TRBV20-1 with TRBJ1-2, with a weak D call TRBD1 (6 bases). Germline CDR1 DFQATT, CDR2 SNEGSKA (reference sequence). The CDR3 is made up of 14 amino acids. Trimming shortened V by 3 bases and J by 1 base, and 12 bases separated the two germline ends. The CDR3 sequence is CSASAGDFNYGYTF. CDR3 coding DNA: TGCAGTGCTAGTGCAGGGGATTTTAACTATGGCTACACCTTC.

This clonotype was observed at least ten times. This rearrangement joins TRBV28 to TRBJ2-5, with no clear D. The V gene's germline CDR1 is MDHEN and CDR2 SYDVKM. Trimming took off 3 bases at V and 2 bases at J, with 19 bases between the two ends. The CDR3 is made up of 17 amino acids. The CDR3: CASSFVYSFTGQETQYF. As DNA, the CDR3 is TGTGCCAGCAGTTTTGTTTACAGCTTCACGGGTCAAGAGACCCAGTACTTC.

This clonotype came up many times. CDR3 nucleotide sequence: TGTGCCAGCAGCTTAGTTAATGAACAGAAACCCCCTGAAGCTTTCTTT. Translated: CASSLVNEQKPPEAFF. The V gene is TRBV11-2, the J gene TRBJ1-1; D is unresolved. This CDR3 spans 16 amino acids. V was shortened by 1 base and J by 6 bases, with 18 bases between the two germline ends. The germline V gene has CDR1 SGHAT and CDR2 FQNNGV.

This clonotype was seen many times. The chain combines TRBV16 with TRBJ2-5, with D tentatively TRBD1 or TRBD2 (5 bases each). Trimming shortened V by 4 bases and J by 5 bases, and 14 bases separated the two germline ends. The CDR3 loop spans 14 amino acids. CDR1 KGHSY and CDR2 FQNENV come from the germline V gene. The chain's CDR3 is CASSPSGSGETQYF. The CDR3 bases are TGTGCCAGCAGCCCTTCAGGGAGCGGTGAGACCCAGTACTTC.

This clonotype has more than one count but fewer than ten. The rearrangement uses TRBV7-3 and TRBJ2-2; D is perhaps TRBD2 (5 bases). This CDR3 region has 13 residues. The V gene lost 8 bases and the J gene lost 4 bases, with 11 bases spanning the gap. Germline V gives CDR1 SGHTA, CDR2 FQGTGA. The CDR3 DNA reads as TGTGCCAGCGGACGAGGGAGCACCGGGGAGCTGTTTTTT. Protein: CASGRGSTGELFF.

Concerning this clonotype: A read error may account for a junction end that differs from germline. This chain joins TRBV5-1 and TRBJ2-7; 7 positions match TRBD1. From germline, CDR1 is SGHRS and CDR2 YFSETQ. CDR3 length equals 14 residues. CDR3: CASSPRDSSYEQCF. DNA for the CDR3: TGCGCCAGCAGCCCCCGGGACAGTTCCTACGAGCAGTGCTTC.

This clonotype was seen at least ten times. The CDR3 DNA reads as TGTGCCACCAGCAGAGTTACGGCTCCCAATCAGCCCCAGCATTTT. Amino acid sequence: CATSRVTAPNQPQHF. This chain connects TRBV15 to TRBJ1-5; D gene ambiguous. The germline V and J ends were trimmed by 1 base and 3 bases, with 10 bases remaining between them. The CDR3 extends over 15 amino acids. Looked up from germline, CDR1 is LNHNV and CDR2 is YYDKDF (reference sequence).

This clonotype was observed many times. The rearrangement uses TRBV15 and TRBJ2-7, with a tentative D call TRBD1 (6 bases). V lost 6 bases and J 3 bases, leaving 21 bases between the germline ends. The CDR3 runs 16 residues. CDR1 is LNHNV, CDR2 YYDKDF, per germline (reference sequence). The CDR3 DNA reads TGTGCCACCAGTCGAGTCAGGACCCTCAGGGGCTACGAGCAGTACTTC. This translates into CATSRVRTLRGYEQYF. The full variable domain, in which reference TRBV15 and TRBJ2-7 provide the parts outside the CDR3, is DAMVIQNPRYQVTQFGKPVTLSCSQTLNHNVMYWYQQKSSQAPKLLFHYYDKDFNNEADTPDNFQSRRPNTSFCFLDIRSPGLGDTAMYLCATSRVRTLRGYEQYFGPGTRLTVT.

This clonotype was recorded many times. This chain connects TRBV6-1 to TRBJ1-2; 9 bases match TRBD1. V lost 6 bases to trimming and J lost 2 bases; unmatched junction nucleotides: 4. CDR1 is MNHNS, CDR2 SASEGT, per germline. CDR3 length equals 14 residues. The CDR3 nucleotides are TGTGCCAGCAGGGGGACAGGGTACAACTATGGCTACACCTTC. Encoded protein: CASRGTGYNYGYTF.

Many counts were recorded for this clonotype. CDR3 sequence: CAWSHLKGNQPQHF. In DNA, the CDR3 is TGTGCCTGGAGCCATCTGAAGGGGAATCAGCCCCAGCATTTT. The V and J genes are TRBV30 and TRBJ1-5; perhaps TRBD1 as D (5 bases). Trimming took 3 bases from V and 4 from J, leaving 13 bases between them. The CDR3 totals 14 residues. Per the germline V gene, CDR1 is GTSNPN and CDR2 is SVGIG (reference sequence).